The 16 T cell receptor beta chains in this list originate from one sample, sequenced in a study of shared clonotypes between healthy human individuals (dated by TCRdb to about 2020). The library was built by means of the immunoSEQ multiplex PCR assay. Entries here come from immuneACCESS through TCRdb and include only in-frame sequences with V and J called. Some clones fail to appear in such tables; in the studies checked, an unresolved V gene covers under half of the shortfall, and the cause of the remainder is unknown. The sample data list around 600,000 clones, and 85% to 95% of these were observed just once. Of the sample, about 0.11% falls within the top ten clones. CD8 naive samples were CD45RO-negative cells positively selected for CCR7, giving a CD45RA+CCR7+ population that excluded TemRA cells. What was sequenced was naive CD8+ T cells sorted from blood. The meaning of the sample's cell subset or site label: CD45RA+CCR7+. The receptors here all came from a woman under 40 in good health.

The V gene is TRBV11-3, the J gene TRBJ2-1; the match to TRBD2 covers 12 bases. The CDR3 spans 17 residues. The germline gives CDR1 SGHNT, CDR2 YENEEA. V was clipped by 1 base and J by 8 bases; unmatched bases: 9. CDR3 coding DNA: TGTGCCAGCAGCTTAGGACTAGCGGGAGTCTTCAAGGATGAGCAGTTCTTC. Protein sequence: CASSLGLAGVFKDEQFF. The full variable domain, rest sourced from reference TRBV11-3 and TRBJ2-1, is EAGVVQSPRYKIIEKKQPVAFWCNPISGHNTLYWYLQNLGQGPELLIRYENEEAVDDSQLPKDRFSAERLKGVDSTLKIQPAELGDSAVYLCASSLGLAGVFKDEQFFGPGTRLTVL.

V is TRBV7-2 and J is TRBJ1-1, with a weak D call TRBD1 (5 bases). The germline V gene has CDR1 SGHTA and CDR2 FQGNSA. V was clipped by 1 base and J by 1 base, with 10 bases between them. This CDR3 is built from 15 residues. CDR3 nucleotide sequence: TGTGCCAGCAGCTTAGTTTGGGGCTCGAACACTGAAGCTTTCTTT. Its protein is CASSLVWGSNTEAFF.

Turning to this clone: This specimen includes other DNA sequences encoding the same CDR3. The chain is built from TRBV27 and TRBJ2-5, with 7 nucleotides matching TRBD1. V shed 0 bases, J shed 1 base, and the junction held 5 bases outside the gene matches. The CDR3 is 16 amino acids. Germline values: CDR1 MNHEY, CDR2 SMNVEV (reference sequence). DNA for the CDR3: TGTGCCAGCAGTTTATCGCCCGGGACAGCCCAAGAGACCCAGTACTTC. It translates to CASSLSPGTAQETQYF.

The CDR3 region has the DNA TGTGCCAGTACCGCGGACAGTCCTAATGAAAAACTGTTTTTT. Its protein is CASTADSPNEKLFF. V is TRBV19 and J is TRBJ1-4; a weak D match, TRBD1 (6 bases). Germline lookup yields CDR1 LNHDA and CDR2 SQIVND (reference sequence). The CDR3 runs to 14 residues. Trimming cost V 7 bases and J 3 bases, with 12 bases left between them. Based on the CDR3 plus reference TRBV19 and TRBJ1-4, the full variable domain is DGGITQSPKYLFRKEGQNVTLSCEQNLNHDAMYWYRQDPGQGLRLIYYSQIVNDFQKGDIAEGYSVSREKKESFPLTVTSAQKNPTAFYLCASTADSPNEKLFFGSGTQLSVL.

The rearrangement joins TRBV4-1 to TRBJ1-1; no reliable D call. The CDR3 has 13 residues. Germline lookup yields CDR1 MGHRA and CDR2 YSYEKL. The V and J ends lost 1 base and 3 bases respectively, with 6 bases between them. The CDR3 sequence is CASSQGLDTEAFF. CDR3 sequence (DNA): TGCGCCAGCAGCCAAGGGCTTGACACTGAAGCTTTCTTT.

CDR3 in DNA: TGTGCCAGCAGCCTGGACTATTACTACGAGCAGTACTTC. Translation: CASSLDYYYEQYF. The chain employs TRBV2 and TRBJ2-7, with TRBD2 as a possible D gene (6 bases). CDR1 and CDR2 (germline): SNHLY, FYNNEI. Trimming cost V 6 bases and J 3 bases, with 12 bases left between them. This CDR3 is built from 13 residues.

The V gene is TRBV10-1, the J gene TRBJ1-1; D gene unclear. V was shortened by 4 bases and J by 0 bases, with 6 bases between the two germline ends. Germline CDR1 WNHNN, CDR2 SYGVQD (reference sequence). This CDR3 is 13 amino acids long. For the CDR3, the DNA is TGCGCCAGCAGTGTAGGTATGAACACTGAAGCTTTCTTT. Translated: CASSVGMNTEAFF.

In its sample, this clone was seen once. This sample includes further DNA sequences coding for the same CDR3. V and J are TRBV27 and TRBJ2-1; TRBD2 matches at 8 bases. The J segment lost 0 bases and the V segment lost 5 bases, leaving 6 bases of the junction unmatched. The CDR3 has 16 residues. In germline, CDR1 is MNHEY, CDR2 SMNVEV (reference sequence). As DNA, the CDR3 is TGTGCCAGCAGTCCGGTAGCGGGGACCTCCTACAATGAGCAGTTCTTC. Residues: CASSPVAGTSYNEQFF.

On this clone: This specimen includes other DNA sequences encoding the same CDR3. The V and J genes are TRBV27 and TRBJ2-2; D gene ambiguous. The CDR3 covers 13 residues. Trimming removed 3 bases at V and 2 bases at J, with 4 bases between. Germline V gene sequence: CDR1 MNHEY, CDR2 SMNVEV (reference sequence). CDR3 in DNA: TGTGCCAGCAGTTTTAGAAACACCGGGGAGCTGTTTTTT. This gives the protein CASSFRNTGELFF.

The chain is built from TRBV5-6 and TRBJ1-1; D unresolved. This CDR3 spans 12 amino acids. CDR1 is SGHDT, CDR2 YYEEEE, per germline. Trimming shortened V by 1 base and J by 4 bases, and 5 bases separated the two germline ends. This CDR3 reads CASSLFGTEAFF. The CDR3 nucleotides read TGTGCCAGCAGCTTGTTTGGCACTGAAGCTTTCTTT. Variable domain in full (rest from reference TRBV5-6 and TRBJ1-1): DAGVTQSPTHLIKTRGQQVTLRCSPKSGHDTVSWYQQALGQGPQFIFQYYEEEERQRGNFPDRFSGHQFPNYSSELNVNALLLGDSALYLCASSLFGTEAFFGQGTRLTVV.

The chain links TRBV2 to TRBJ2-3; D unclear. This CDR3 region has 15 residues. The V end was cut by 2 bases, the J end by 4 bases, with 13 bases between. CDR1 is SNHLY, CDR2 FYNNEI, per germline. This chain's CDR3 is CASSEQRTSADTQYF. CDR3 DNA: TGTGCCAGCAGTGAACAGCGTACGAGCGCAGATACGCAGTATTTT.

This chain joins TRBV28 and TRBJ2-7, with D possibly matching TRBD2 (6 bases). The CDR3 has 13 residues. V shed 7 bases and J shed 0 bases, with 10 bases lying between them. CDR1 and CDR2 from the germline V gene are MDHEN and SYDVKM. CDR3 bases: TGTGCCAGCATCCCCGGGAGCTCCTACGAGCAGTACTTC. Translated: CASIPGSSYEQYF.

This clone was detected once. The J gene is TRBJ2-2, the V gene TRBV2; 10 bases match TRBD2. V lost 5 bases and J lost 5; bases outside the gene matches: 17. CDR1 and CDR2 (germline): SNHLY, FYNNEI. This CDR3 region has 19 residues. CDR3 protein: CASSTPRGSLAGATGELFF. CDR3 coding DNA: TGTGCCAGCAGTACCCCTAGGGGTTCCCTAGCGGGAGCTACCGGGGAGCTGTTTTTT.

Of note for this clone: The same CDR3 also results from other DNA sequences found in this sample. The V gene is TRBV29-1, the J gene TRBJ1-2; D is undetermined. CDR1 is SQVTM and CDR2 is ANQGSEA in the germline V gene. The V end was cut by 3 bases, the J end by 5 bases, with 4 bases between. CDR3 size: 10 residues. CDR3 bases: TGCAGCGTTGACGGTTATGGCTACACCTTC. Encoded protein: CSVDGYGYTF.

This clone appeared a single time. The chain combines TRBV5-6 with TRBJ2-5; 8 bases are a match to TRBD2. The assigned J gene may be wrong: the sequence end matches TRBJ2-7 better. Germline V lookup: CDR1 SGHDT, CDR2 YYEEEE. The length of the CDR3 is 14 residues. CDR3 in amino acids: CASSSGLVFHEQYF. CDR3 nucleotides: TGTGCCAGCAGCTCGGGACTAGTATTCCACGAGCAGTACTTC.

The V call is TRBV11-2, the J call TRBJ2-7; TRBD2 agrees at 9 bases. J gave up 6 bases and V 8 bases, and 5 bases lay outside the gene matches. CDR3 length: 12 residues. Germline-derived CDR1 and CDR2 are SGHAT and FQNNGV. The CDR3 here is CASGAGGLEQYF. Written as DNA, the CDR3 is TGTGCCAGCGGCGCGGGGGGGCTCGAGCAGTACTTC.